This TCR beta chain came from a study of T cell changes during pregnancy in multiple sclerosis. CDR3 length equals 13 residues. The V gene end was trimmed by 5 bases and the J gene end by 3 bases; junction bases not matched to a gene: 4. CDR1 and CDR2 from the germline V gene are MDHEN and SYDVKM. Repertoires were generated with immunoSEQ multiplex PCR, while TCRdb's copy carries only in-frame clones and drops some. The sample contains nearly 70,000 clones, 90% to 95% of which appear only once. The rearrangement links TRBV28 to TRBJ2-7; 7 bases fit TRBD1. Sequencing was performed on peripheral blood, taken in the second trimester of pregnancy. The sequence came from a female donor in good health, enrolled as a control in a pregnancy study. CDR3 amino acids: CASSEGQIYEQYF. The CDR3 coding sequence is TGTGCCAGCAGTGAGGGACAGATCTACGAGCAGTACTTC.